Listed below are T cell receptor beta chains from one sample, sequenced in a study. TCRdb re-analysed the reads in MiXCR, keeping a single row per CDR3 protein. The data show some 4,500 distinct CDR3 sequences, with roughly 7.5% seen just once and around 8.2% held by the top ten. Material: CD4+ T cells from synovial fluid. Receptor source: a human donor with rheumatoid arthritis. Each CDR3 is given with its conserved first and last residue. The D gene is left open where the match is weak. A clone size is listed for some rows: how often the clone was seen (once, few, many), or a class if it is expanded.

large	TRBV9	TRBJ1-6	14	-	TGTGCCAGCAGCGTAGGGATGGATAATTCACCCCTCCACTTT	CASSVGMDNSPLHF
many	TRBV18	TRBJ2-7	14	-	TGTGCCAGCTCACAAAACGACAGGTCCTACGAGCAGTACTTC	CASSQNDRSYEQYF
medium-sized	TRBV29-1	TRBJ2-2	14	TRBD2	TGCAGCGTTGGGGGACTACCGAACACCGGGGAGCTGTTTTTT	CSVGGLPNTGELFF
medium-sized	TRBV7-2	TRBJ2-7	14	-	TGTGCCAGCAGCTTAGGGTACATCTCCTACGAGCAGTACTTC	CASSLGYISYEQYF
many	TRBV2	TRBJ2-7	15	TRBD2	TGTGCCAGCACCGGACTAGCGGGGTCGCCTCTCGAGCAGTACTTC	CASTGLAGSPLEQYF
medium-sized	TRBV20-1	TRBJ2-1	14	TRBD2	TGCAGTGCTACTACTAGCGGGAGTGCTGATGAGCAGTTCTTC	CSATTSGSADEQFF
many	TRBV20-1	TRBJ2-5	14	TRBD1	TGCAGTGCCGGACAGGGAAGGGTTATAGAGACCCAGTACTTC	CSAGQGRVIETQYF
-	TRBV29-1	TRBJ1-2	14	-	TGCAGCGTTGAAGATCAACGGGGACGTAATGGCTACACCTTC	CSVEDQRGRNGYTF
many	TRBV29-1	TRBJ2-7	14	-	TGCAGCGTCGTCGGGGGGCAGGGAGTCCGCGAGCAGTACTTC	CSVVGGQGVREQYF
many	TRBV7-2	TRBJ2-7	15	TRBD1	TGTGCCAGCAGCCCGGGGACAGGGGCTTTCTACGAGCAGTACTTC	CASSPGTGAFYEQYF
many	TRBV7-3	TRBJ2-5	16	TRBD2	TGTGCCAGCAGCTGGGGACTAGCGGGAGACGGAGAGACCCAGTACTTC	CASSWGLAGDGETQYF
medium-sized	TRBV7-3	TRBJ2-1	15	TRBD2	TGTGCCAGCAGCCCCGGGACTAGCGGGAGTAATGAGCAGTTCTTC	CASSPGTSGSNEQFF
many	TRBV2	TRBJ2-4	14	TRBD2	TGTGCCAGCAGTGAACTGGGGGGGAGAAACATTCAGTACTTC	CASSELGGRNIQYF
large	TRBV30	TRBJ2-3	14	TRBD2	TGTGCCTGGAGTAAGCGGGAGAGCACAGATACGCAGTATTTT	CAWSKRESTDTQYF